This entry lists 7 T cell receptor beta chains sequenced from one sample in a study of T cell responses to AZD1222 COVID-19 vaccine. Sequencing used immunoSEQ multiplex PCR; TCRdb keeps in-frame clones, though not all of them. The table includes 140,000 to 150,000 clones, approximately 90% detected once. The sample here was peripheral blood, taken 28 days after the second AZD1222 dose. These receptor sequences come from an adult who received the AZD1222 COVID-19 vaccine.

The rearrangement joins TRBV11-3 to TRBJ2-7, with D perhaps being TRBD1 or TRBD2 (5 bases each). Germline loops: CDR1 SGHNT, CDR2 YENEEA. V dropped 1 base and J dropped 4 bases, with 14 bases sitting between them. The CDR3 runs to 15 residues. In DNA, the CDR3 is TGTGCCAGCAGCTTAGGGGGCGGTTCGGGATACGAGCAGTACTTC. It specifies CASSLGGGSGYEQYF.

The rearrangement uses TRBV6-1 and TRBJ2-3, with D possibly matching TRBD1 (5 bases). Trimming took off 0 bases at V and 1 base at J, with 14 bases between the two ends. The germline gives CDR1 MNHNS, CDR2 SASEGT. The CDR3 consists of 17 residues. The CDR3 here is CASSEALPGLGTDTQYF. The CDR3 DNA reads TGTGCCAGCAGTGAAGCGCTTCCAGGGTTAGGCACAGATACGCAGTATTTT.

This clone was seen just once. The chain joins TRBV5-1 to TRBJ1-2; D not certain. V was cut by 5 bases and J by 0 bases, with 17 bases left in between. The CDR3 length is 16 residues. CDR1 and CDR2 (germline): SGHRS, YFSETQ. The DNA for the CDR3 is TGCGCCAGCAGAATGTTACGGGCGGATGCTAACTATGGCTACACCTTC. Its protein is CASRMLRADANYGYTF.

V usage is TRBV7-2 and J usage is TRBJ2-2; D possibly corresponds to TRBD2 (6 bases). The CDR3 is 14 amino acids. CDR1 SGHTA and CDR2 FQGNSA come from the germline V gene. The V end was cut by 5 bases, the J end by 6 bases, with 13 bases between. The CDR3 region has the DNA TGTGCCAGCAGCCCCGGAGGGAGCTCCGGGGAGCTGTTTTTT. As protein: CASSPGGSSGELFF. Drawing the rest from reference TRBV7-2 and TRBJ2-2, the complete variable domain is GAGVSQSPSNKVTEKGKDVELRCDPISGHTALYWYRQSLGQGLEFLIYFQGNSAPDKSGLPSDRFSAERTGGSVSTLTIQRTQQEDSAVYLCASSPGGSSGELFFGEGSRLTVL.

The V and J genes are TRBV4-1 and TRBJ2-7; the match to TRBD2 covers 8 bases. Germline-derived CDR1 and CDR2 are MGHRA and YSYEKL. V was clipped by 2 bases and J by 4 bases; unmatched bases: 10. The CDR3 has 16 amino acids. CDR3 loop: CASSQRREGLRYEQYF. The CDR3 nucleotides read TGCGCCAGCAGCCAACGACGGGAGGGCCTAAGATACGAGCAGTACTTC.

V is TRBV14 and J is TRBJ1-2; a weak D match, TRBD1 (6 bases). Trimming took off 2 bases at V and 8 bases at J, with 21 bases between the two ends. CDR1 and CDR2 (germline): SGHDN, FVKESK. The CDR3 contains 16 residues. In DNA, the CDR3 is TGTGCCAGCAGCCAATATGAGACGGGGGGCGCGAGCGGCTACACCTTC. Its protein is CASSQYETGGASGYTF.

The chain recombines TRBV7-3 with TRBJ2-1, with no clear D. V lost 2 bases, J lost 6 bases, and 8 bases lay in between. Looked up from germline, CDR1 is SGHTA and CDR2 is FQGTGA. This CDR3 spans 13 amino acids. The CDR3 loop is CASSLGPGNEQFF. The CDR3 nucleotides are TGTGCCAGCAGCTTAGGCCCCGGCAATGAGCAGTTCTTC.